This TCR beta chain was documented in a study of shared clonotypes between healthy human individuals (dated by TCRdb to the early 2020s). Notes on the research overall: The cohort included three men and a couple of women between 18 and 49 years of age. For each donor, CD4 naive and CD4 memory were each run on three plates, CD8 naive on two plates, and CD8 memory on one plate. To estimate repertoire size and how much clonotype sharing occurs between individuals, the study deeply sequenced the blood TCR repertoires of 4 to 6 healthy adults. To increase sequencing depth and limit assay-specific biases, TCR repertoire library preparation and sequencing were carried out by different laboratories using diverse techniques. Per donor, leukapheresis produced somewhere between about 0.94 and 9.5 billion PBMCs. Study-level results and caveats: Roughly 5% of naive CD4, 3.5% of naive CD8, roughly 2.4% of memory CD4, and 0.4% of memory CD8 clonotypes were shared across four donors. Only blood was sampled, and tissue TCR repertoires likely differ from those in blood. Pairwise subsampling led to the expectation that sequencing depth would affect the degree of clonotype sharing among donors. Compared with non-shared clonotypes, the clonotypes found in all four sorted-subset donors had higher generation probabilities. Rarefaction of sorted-subset datasets indicated incomplete sequencing despite the large sequencing depth. The genetic and exposure-history diversity represented was limited by the small number of donors. Naive subsets generally had larger estimated clonotype richness than memory subsets.

This clone appeared once. There is no known antigen for this receptor. Base qualities are missing; no much larger clone stands one base away. Healthy HIV-negative adults with no recently reported acute infections or vaccinations were included as donors. All donors were Caucasian adults living in Nashville, Tennessee, USA. CD4+ T cells were enriched by magnetic negative selection; naive cells were then positively selected on CD45RA, and the negative fraction formed the memory subset. Blood was obtained by leukapheresis, after which PBMCs were separated by Ficoll-Histopaque density gradient centrifugation and cryopreserved in liquid nitrogen vapor phase. Analytical flow cytometry was used to check the purity and quantity of each magnetically sorted T cell population. Each sorted fraction had its genomic DNA isolated and then quantified by UV absorbance on a Nanodrop 2000c. Using the deep immunoSEQ assay, TCR CDR3 regions were amplified from genomic DNA by multiplex PCR. For each cell subset, the extracted genomic DNA was distributed evenly across all wells of several immunoSEQ 96-well plates, and each plate served as one replicate. Each replicate PCR for sorted subsets received roughly 200 ng genomic DNA, equal to roughly 30,000 T cell genomes. Purified libraries were measured with a Qubit 3.0 fluorometer, size-checked on a Bioanalyzer 2100, and measured again with the KAPA Library Quantification kit. Every immunoSEQ 96-well plate was sequenced on a separate single-read 150-cycle Illumina NextSeq 550 flow cell. The paper's data handling went like this. Because the immunoSEQ output held only junctional sequences and lacked quality scores, the filtering could not match the filtering applied to full-length reads. To assign V/J genes and CDR3, sequences were annotated against IMGT germline references using PyIR, a Python wrapper for IgBLAST v1.9. Reads were filtered out if the reads had weak V/J assignments (E-value above 1e-6), no CDR3, stop codons, out-of-frame junctions, or ambiguous translated residues. V3J clonotypes were defined as sequences sharing an identical inferred V gene, J gene, and CDR3 amino acid sequence. To compute the percentage overlap between repertoires, the number of shared unique clonotypes was divided by the size of the smaller repertoire. RTK rarefaction, the Chao1 estimator, and Recon v2.1 estimates of unobserved clonotypes were used to assess repertoire richness. Generation probabilities were computed with OLGA for all TCRbeta clonotypes obtained by the gDNA method from a few donors. TCRdb provides this immuneACCESS table in a form limited to in-frame rearrangements. Some clones are lacking; in checked studies, under half of them reflect an unresolved V gene, and why the rest are absent is not known. V, J and clone size are those of that table, while D and trimming were read from the DNA. Here the sample has hundreds of thousands of clones; about 74% occur a single time. Clones ranked in the top ten supply less than 2% of the sample.

The receptor was derived from a woman aged 30 to 39 in good health. Sequenced: memory CD4+ T cells sorted from blood. The cell subset or site tag for this specimen amounts to: CD45RA-negative fraction.

DNA sequence: TGTGCCAGCAGCGCGGGACCCCGGGAGACCCAGTACTTC. Translated, this gives CASSAGPRETQYF. This sequence uses TRBV5-6 and TRBJ2-5, with TRBD2 tentatively as D gene (6 bases match). There are 13 amino acids in the CDR3, from cysteine to phenylalanine inclusive. CDR3 DNA is the only sequence kept; it has 39 bases, read in frame from the first base. V lost 4 bases and J lost 5 bases; the stretch between them is 12 bases long. The CDR1 and CDR2 encoded by the germline V gene are SGHDT and YYEEEE. Here the CDR3 is joined to the reference TRBV5-6 and TRBJ2-5 genes, and the full variable domain is: DAGVTQSPTHLIKTRGQQVTLRCSPKSGHDTVSWYQQALGQGPQFIFQYYEEEERQRGNFPDRFSGHQFPNYSSELNVNALLLGDSALYLCASSAGPRETQYFGPGTRLLVL.